The 5 T cell receptor beta chains below were found in one sample sequenced in a study of radiotherapy plus CTLA-4 blockade in lung cancer. Data came from immunoSEQ multiplex PCR; TCRdb stores just in-frame clones and leaves some out. This sample has fewer than 300 clones, with approximately 91% found just once. The source material was tumor tissue, sampled from a patient treated with radiotherapy plus ipilimumab. These receptor sequences come from a human donor with non-small cell lung cancer who had stable disease on radiotherapy plus ipilimumab.

V gene TRBV18 combines with J gene TRBJ1-1; no clear D gene. There are 17 residues in the CDR3. V was shortened by 1 base and J by 3 bases, with 18 bases between the two germline ends. Germline CDR1 is KGHSH and CDR2 is LQKENI. The CDR3: CASSPRSRSRFDTEAFF. The CDR3 DNA is TGTGCCAGCTCACCACGTAGCAGGTCCAGGTTCGACACTGAAGCTTTCTTT.

The rearrangement uses TRBV7-8 and TRBJ1-3; D not certain. Germline V gene data show CDR1 as SGHVS and CDR2 as FQNEAQ. This CDR3 is built from 12 residues. Trimming removed 5 bases at V and 4 bases at J, with 6 bases between. For the CDR3, the DNA is TGTGCCAGCAGCACCACCGGAAACACCATATATTTT. It translates to CASSTTGNTIYF.

The J gene is TRBJ2-6, the V gene TRBV9; 9 bases align to TRBD1. CDR1 SGDLS and CDR2 YYNGEE come from the germline V gene. J was trimmed by 1 base and V by 2 bases; bases with no gene match: 7. This CDR3 is built from 18 residues. CDR3 region: CASSVDPGQGSGANVLTF. The DNA of the CDR3 is TGTGCCAGCAGCGTCGATCCGGGACAGGGTTCTGGGGCCAACGTCCTGACTTTC.

The chain has TRBV5-4 and TRBJ1-4, with 8 bases matching TRBD1. Trimming at V came to 4 bases and at J to 5 bases, leaving 1 base not matched to a gene. Looked up from germline, CDR1 is SGHNT and CDR2 is YYREEE (reference sequence). This CDR3 is built from 13 residues. The CDR3 reads CASSRTGNEKLFF. CDR3 coding DNA: TGTGCCAGCAGCCGGACAGGGAATGAAAAACTGTTTTTT.

The chain couples TRBV5-1 to TRBJ2-3, with D tentatively TRBD1 or TRBD2 (5 bases each). This CDR3 comprises 15 residues. Trimming removed 7 bases at V and 0 bases at J, with 15 bases between. Germline CDR1 and CDR2: SGHRS and YFSETQ. CDR3: CASRGARSSTDTQYF. The CDR3 DNA reads TGCGCCAGCCGAGGGGCCCGCTCTAGCACAGATACGCAGTATTTT. Combining the CDR3 with reference TRBV5-1 and TRBJ2-3 gives the whole variable domain KAGVTQTPRYLIKTRGQQVTLSCSPISGHRSVSWYQQTPGQGLQFLFEYFSETQRNKGNFPGRFSGRQFSNSRSEMNVSTLELGDSALYLCASRGARSSTDTQYFGPGTRLTVL.